The next 19 T cell receptor beta chains were all read from a single sample in a study of tumor-infiltrating lymphocytes in primary liver carcinoma. Making TCR beta cDNA involved around 500 ng total RNA and a constant-region primer. Three nested multiplex PCR rounds, a slightly modified ARM-PCR method, built the TCR beta libraries. Two initial PCR rounds of around 9 cycles each paired TRBV1-TRBV30 forward primers with a C-beta reverse primer. In TCRdb, the multiplex PCR reads were re-called with MiXCR into one record per CDR3 protein. Among 330,000 or so distinct CDR3 sequences, 65% were seen once, and the ten largest hold 6.5%. Germline DNA was also extracted, and blood RNA was taken from unsorted whole blood. Material for sequencing was peripheral blood. The receptors stem from a man in his forties with primary liver carcinoma and hepatitis B virus infection.

This chain joins TRBV11-2 and TRBJ2-7, with 8 bases lining up with TRBD2. Trimming took 2 bases from V and 2 from J; bases not matched to a gene: 5. The CDR3 covers 15 residues. The V gene's germline CDR1 is SGHAT and CDR2 FQNNGV. The CDR3 loop is CASSLFFSGAYEQYF. In DNA, the CDR3 is TGTGCCAGCAGCTTATTTTTTAGCGGGGCCTACGAGCAGTACTTC.

Points on this clonotype: A read error may account for a junction end that differs from germline. The rearrangement links TRBV6-2 or TRBV6-3 to TRBJ2-5; 13 bases fit TRBD2. The CDR3 covers 19 residues. Germline CDR1 is MNHEY and CDR2 is SVGEGT. The CDR3 region has the DNA TGTGCCAGCAGTTACTTACCGGGACTAGCGGGAACCATTGTGAAGACCAAGTACTTC. Encoded protein: CASSYLPGLAGTIVKTKYF.

Comments on this clonotype: Compared with germline, one end of the junction differs, possibly owing to a read error. The V gene is TRBV4-3, the J gene TRBJ2-7, with D maybe TRBD1 (6 bases). Germline-derived CDR1 and CDR2 are LGHNA and YSLEER. The CDR3 spans 15 residues. The CDR3 nucleotides read TGCGCCAGCGGCCAAGAACAGGGTAGCTCCTACGAGCAGTACTTC. Protein: CASGQEQGSSYEQYF.

Remarks on this clonotype: The junction does not match germline at one end; this may be a read error. The V call is TRBV6-6, the J call TRBJ2-7; tentatively, D is TRBD1 (6 bases). The CDR3 is made up of 14 amino acids. Germline CDR1 MNHNY, CDR2 SVGAGI (reference sequence). The CDR3 sequence: CVSSYRNRAYEQYF. The CDR3 DNA reads TGTGTCAGCAGTTACCGGAACAGGGCCTACGAGCAGTACTTC.

This clonotype was counted only a few times. This chain links TRBV7-8 with TRBJ2-1; D not certain. Trimming removed 5 bases at V and 9 bases at J, with 17 bases between. Looked up from germline, CDR1 is SGHVS and CDR2 is FQNEAQ. This CDR3 is 14 amino acids long. CDR3 nucleotides: TGTGCCAGCAGCCCGAGCCGGGCCCCTGTTGAGCAGTTCTTC. Translating gives CASSPSRAPVEQFF.

As regards this clonotype: This may arise from a read error, as a much more abundant clone is one base away. This chain uses TRBV12-3 or TRBV12-4 with TRBJ2-4, with TRBD1 matching 10 bases. With 7 bases clipped from V and 0 bases from J, the junction kept 18 bases outside the gene matches. There are 20 residues in the CDR3. CDR3 loop: CASTPPPGQGLLLAKNIQYF. In nucleotides, the CDR3 is TGTGCCAGCACTCCTCCCCCGGGACAGGGGTTACTTCTAGCCAAAAACATTCAGTACTTC.

About this clonotype: With a much larger clone just one base away, this may be a read error. V and J are TRBV4-1 and TRBJ2-1, with 8 bases matching TRBD1. J lost 0 bases, V lost 4 bases, and 8 bases had no gene match. This CDR3 spans 17 amino acids. The germline V gene has CDR1 MGHRA and CDR2 YSYEKL. CDR3 DNA sequence: TGCGCCAGCAGCCGAAGCGAAACAGGGGGCTCCTACAATGAGCAGTTCTTC. As protein: CASSRSETGGSYNEQFF.

The V gene is TRBV11-2, the J gene TRBJ1-4, with D possibly being TRBD1 (5 bases). CDR1 and CDR2 from the germline V gene are SGHAT and FQNNGV. The CDR3 has 16 residues. V was shortened by 5 bases and J by 0 bases, with 13 bases between the two germline ends. The CDR3 bases are TGTGCCAGCAGCCTGGGGATCAGGGCAACTAATGAAAAACTGTTTTTT. This sequence encodes CASSLGIRATNEKLFF.

Concerning this clonotype itself: A much larger clone differs from this one at a single base, so this may be a read error. This chain uses TRBV10-3 with TRBJ1-1; unclear D gene. The CDR3 loop spans 11 amino acids. Germline assignment: CDR1 ENHRY and CDR2 SYGVKD. The CDR3 coding sequence is TGCGCCGCAGTGAGGGACACTGAAGCTTTCTTT. It specifies CAAVRDTEAFF.

This clonotype has a count of ten or more. This rearrangement joins TRBV12-3 or TRBV12-4 to TRBJ1-2; no clear D. The V end lost 3 bases, the J end lost 4 bases, and 12 bases lay between the germline ends. This CDR3 is built from 14 residues. CDR3 nucleotide sequence: TGTGCCAGCAGTTTTCGTGGGAGTAGCTATGGCTACACCTTC. This gives the protein CASSFRGSSYGYTF.

This clonotype is a singleton in its sample. A read error may be the cause here, since a much bigger clone is one base away. The chain has TRBV11-2 and TRBJ2-1; unclear D gene. The CDR3 totals 15 residues. Germline CDR1 is SGHAT and CDR2 is FQNNGV. DNA for the CDR3: TGTGCCTGCAGCTCCGCCGGGTGCCTTTACAATGAGCAGTTCTTC. It translates to CACSSAGCLYNEQFF. Drawing the rest from reference TRBV11-2 and TRBJ2-1, the complete variable domain is EAGVAQSPRYKIIEKRQSVAFWCNPISGHATLYWYQQILGQGPKLLIQFQNNGVVDDSQLPKDRFSAERLKGVDSTLKIQPAKLEDSAVYLCACSSAGCLYNEQFFGPGTRLTVL.

The gene calls are TRBV4-2 and TRBJ1-2; 8 nucleotides align to TRBD1. The CDR3 is made up of 18 amino acids. From germline, CDR1 is LGHNA and CDR2 YNFKEQ. J gave up 2 bases and V 5 bases, and 16 bases lay outside the gene matches. The CDR3 DNA sequence: TGTGCCAGCAGCAAAGCCAGACAGGGGCTATTACGAAACTATGGCTACACCTTC. This gives the protein CASSKARQGLLRNYGYTF.

A few counts support this clonotype. The chain links TRBV30 to TRBJ1-6, with D tentatively TRBD1 (5 bases). V was trimmed by 0 bases and J by 9 bases, leaving 9 bases between them. There are 13 residues in the CDR3. Germline V gives CDR1 GTSNPN, CDR2 SVGIG (reference sequence). The DNA of the CDR3 is TGTGCCTGGAGTGTTGTTGGGGGTTCACCCCTCCACTTT. Translated: CAWSVVGGSPLHF. The whole variable domain, filled in from reference TRBV30 and TRBJ1-6, reads SQTIHQWPATLVQPVGSPLSLECTVEGTSNPNLYWYRQAAGRGLQLLFYSVGIGQISSEVPQNLSASRPQDRQFILSSKKLLLSDSGFYLCAWSVVGGSPLHFGNGTRLTVT.

This clonotype has only a few counts. This sequence may be a read error, since a much larger clone differs from it by one base. This rearrangement joins TRBV10-2 to TRBJ2-1; TRBD2 agrees at 12 bases. Germline CDR1 and CDR2: WSHSY and SAAADI. The CDR3 has 16 amino acids. CDR3 DNA sequence: TGCGCCAGCAAACCTTCCGGGACTAGCGGGTACAATGGGCAGTTCTTC. Its translation is CASKPSGTSGYNGQFF.

Concerning this clonotype itself: A much larger clone differs from this one at a single base, so this may be a read error. This chain links TRBV4-3 with TRBJ2-6; no reliable D call. The CDR3 extends over 15 amino acids. Germline V gene sequence: CDR1 LGHNA, CDR2 YSLEER. CDR3 bases: TGCGCCAGCAGGCAAGAGTTAACTGGGGCCAACGTCCTGACTTTC. It translates to CASRQELTGANVLTF.

V gene TRBV6-6 combines with J gene TRBJ1-5; 8 positions agree with TRBD1. Germline V gene lookup returns CDR1 MNHNY and CDR2 SVGAGI (reference sequence). V trimming: 4 bases; J trimming: 0 bases; junction bases outside the gene matches: 8. This CDR3 is built from 17 residues. The CDR3: CASSWVQGADSNQPQHF. CDR3 in DNA: TGTGCCAGCAGTTGGGTTCAGGGGGCGGATAGCAATCAGCCCCAGCATTTT.

The chain has TRBV6-1 and TRBJ2-1, with 7 bases that match TRBD2. This CDR3 comprises 17 residues. Germline V gene sequence: CDR1 MNHNS, CDR2 SASEGT. V trimming: 6 bases; J trimming: 4 bases; junction bases outside the gene matches: 15. The CDR3 DNA reads as TGTGCCAGCAGCCCCTTTTCGGCGGGAGAAGGTTACAATGAGCAGTTCTTC. Amino acid sequence: CASSPFSAGEGYNEQFF.

This clonotype has a single count. The CDR3 does not close with the conserved phenylalanine or tryptophan, likely indicating a read error. The chain is built from TRBV11-2 and TRBJ2-6, with a tentative D call TRBD2 (5 bases). This CDR3 is 17 amino acids long. Germline assignment: CDR1 SGHAT and CDR2 FQNNGV. The CDR3 protein is CAGSLFPSSSGANVLTS. In DNA, the CDR3 is TGTGCCGGCAGCTTATTTCCGTCTAGCTCTGGAGCCAACGTCCTGACTTCC.

This clonotype was seen only once. Its ends do not fully match the called genes, so a read error is possible. V usage is TRBV11-1 and J usage is TRBJ1-2, with 8 bases that match TRBD1. Per the germline V gene, CDR1 is SGHAT and CDR2 is FQDESV (reference sequence). The CDR3 is 15 residues long. CDR3 loop: CSSSVAGGFDYGYTF. For the CDR3, the DNA is TGTTCCAGCAGCGTAGCAGGGGGCTTCGACTATGGCTACACCTTC.